This entry features one T cell receptor beta chain sequence. Methods used by the authors: Amplification of reference gene primers was used by the study to estimate nucleated cell counts. Sequencing used immunoSEQ multiplex PCR; TCRdb keeps in-frame clones, though not all of them. V and J calls and clone size follow that table, whereas D and trimming were derived from the DNA. This table has fewer than 250,000 clones, about 90% appearing once. The sample comes from a study of blood T cell repertoires in COVID-19. The overall study: The study drew acute and convalescent COVID-19 samples from the United States, Italy and Spain. T cells, B-cell-depleted T cells, or PBMCs provided the cDNA or gDNA that served as material.

V lost 7 bases and J lost 6, with 13 bases in between. CDR3 length equals 13 residues. What was sequenced was PBMCs or T cells enriched from blood (not recorded which). The clonotype comes from a woman in her twenties or thirties who had been exposed to COVID-19. This chain links TRBV12-3 or TRBV12-4 with TRBJ1-5, with a possible D match to TRBD1 (6 bases). This CDR3 is CASKTTGSQPQHF. As DNA, the CDR3 is TGTGCCAGCAAGACGACAGGATCTCAGCCCCAGCATTTT.